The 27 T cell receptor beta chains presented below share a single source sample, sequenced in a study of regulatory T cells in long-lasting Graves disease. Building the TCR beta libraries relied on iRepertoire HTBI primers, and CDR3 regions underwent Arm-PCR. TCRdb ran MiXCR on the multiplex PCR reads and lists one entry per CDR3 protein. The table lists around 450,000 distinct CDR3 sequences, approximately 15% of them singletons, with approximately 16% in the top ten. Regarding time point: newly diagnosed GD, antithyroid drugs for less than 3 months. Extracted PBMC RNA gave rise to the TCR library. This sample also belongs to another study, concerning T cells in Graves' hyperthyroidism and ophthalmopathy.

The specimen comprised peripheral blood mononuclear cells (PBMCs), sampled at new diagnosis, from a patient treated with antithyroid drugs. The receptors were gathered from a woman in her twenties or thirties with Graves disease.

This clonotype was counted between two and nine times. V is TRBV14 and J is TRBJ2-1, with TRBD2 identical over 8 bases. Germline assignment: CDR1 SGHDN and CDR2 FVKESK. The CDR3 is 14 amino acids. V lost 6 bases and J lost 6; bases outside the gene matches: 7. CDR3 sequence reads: CASRSSSGSNEQFF. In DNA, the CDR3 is TGTGCCAGCAGGTCGTCTAGCGGGTCCAATGAGCAGTTCTTC.

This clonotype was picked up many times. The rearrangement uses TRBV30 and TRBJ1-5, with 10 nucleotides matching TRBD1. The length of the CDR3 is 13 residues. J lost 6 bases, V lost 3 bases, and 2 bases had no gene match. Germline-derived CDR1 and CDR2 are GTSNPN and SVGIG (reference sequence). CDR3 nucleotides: TGTGCCTGGAGGGGACAGGGGATTCAGCCCCAGCATTTT. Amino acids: CAWRGQGIQPQHF.

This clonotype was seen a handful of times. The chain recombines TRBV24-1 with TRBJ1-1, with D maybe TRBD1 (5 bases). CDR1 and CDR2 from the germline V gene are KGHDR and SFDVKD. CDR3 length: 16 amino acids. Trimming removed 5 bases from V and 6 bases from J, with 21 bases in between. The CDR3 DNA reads TGTGCCACCAGTGGACCCAGTCAAGGGACGGGAGCTGAAGCTTTCTTT. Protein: CATSGPSQGTGAEAFF.

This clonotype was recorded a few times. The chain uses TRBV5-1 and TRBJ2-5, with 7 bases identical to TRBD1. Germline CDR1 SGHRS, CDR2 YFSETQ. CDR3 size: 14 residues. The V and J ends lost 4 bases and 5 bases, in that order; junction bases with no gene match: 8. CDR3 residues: CASSVSGGRETQYF. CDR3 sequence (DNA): TGCGCCAGCAGCGTCTCAGGGGGTCGGGAGACCCAGTACTTC.

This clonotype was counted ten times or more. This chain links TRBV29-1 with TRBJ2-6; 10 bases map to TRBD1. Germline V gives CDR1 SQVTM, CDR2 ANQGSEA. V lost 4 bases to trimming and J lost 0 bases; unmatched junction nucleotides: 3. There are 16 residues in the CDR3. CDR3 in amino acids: CSVGGQGPSGANVLTF. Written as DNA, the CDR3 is TGCAGCGTTGGGGGACAGGGGCCCTCTGGGGCCAACGTCCTGACTTTC. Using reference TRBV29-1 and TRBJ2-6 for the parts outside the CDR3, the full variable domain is SAVISQKPSRDICQRGTSLTIQCQVDSQVTMMFWYRQQPGQSLTLIATANQGSEATYESGFVIDKFPISRPNLTFSTLTVSNMSPEDSSIYLCSVGGQGPSGANVLTFGAGSRLTVL.

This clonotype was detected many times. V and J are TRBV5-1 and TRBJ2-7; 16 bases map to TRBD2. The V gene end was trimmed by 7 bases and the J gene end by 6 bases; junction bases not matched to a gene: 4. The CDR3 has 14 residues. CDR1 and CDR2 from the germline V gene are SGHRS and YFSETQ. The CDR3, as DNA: TGCGCCAGCGCGGGACTAGCGGGAGGGCTCGAGCAGTACTTC. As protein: CASAGLAGGLEQYF.

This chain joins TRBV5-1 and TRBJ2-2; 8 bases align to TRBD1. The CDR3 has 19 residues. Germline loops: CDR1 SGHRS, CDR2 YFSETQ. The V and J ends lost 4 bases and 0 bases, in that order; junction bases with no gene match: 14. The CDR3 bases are TGCGCCAGCAGCCCGCGCCCGCACTCACAGGGGGCGAACACCGGGGAGCTGTTTTTT. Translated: CASSPRPHSQGANTGELFF.

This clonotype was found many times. The CDR3 DNA sequence: TGTGCCAGCGTCCTTGGCTCCCAAGAGACCCAGTACTTC. Encoded protein: CASVLGSQETQYF. The chain joins TRBV7-9 to TRBJ2-5; no firm D call. Germline assignment: CDR1 SEHNR and CDR2 FQNEAQ (reference sequence). The CDR3 is made up of 13 amino acids. The V end lost 8 bases, the J end lost 1 base, and 11 bases lay between the germline ends. The variable domain in full, completed from reference TRBV7-9 and TRBJ2-5, reads DTGVSQNPRHKITKRGQNVTFRCDPISEHNRLYWYRQTLGQGPEFLTYFQNEAQLEKSRLLSDRFSAERPKGSFSTLEIQRTEQGDSAMYLCASVLGSQETQYFGPGTRLLVL.

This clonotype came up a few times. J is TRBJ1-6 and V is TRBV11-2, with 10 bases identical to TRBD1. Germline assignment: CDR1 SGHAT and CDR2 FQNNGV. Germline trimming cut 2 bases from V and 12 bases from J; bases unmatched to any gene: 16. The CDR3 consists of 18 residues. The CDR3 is CASSLISSRTGGIRPLHF. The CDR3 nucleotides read TGTGCCAGCAGCTTAATTTCTTCGAGGACAGGGGGAATCCGACCCCTCCACTTT. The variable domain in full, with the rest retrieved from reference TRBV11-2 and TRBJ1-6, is EAGVAQSPRYKIIEKRQSVAFWCNPISGHATLYWYQQILGQGPKLLIQFQNNGVVDDSQLPKDRFSAERLKGVDSTLKIQPAKLEDSAVYLCASSLISSRTGGIRPLHFGNGTRLTVT.

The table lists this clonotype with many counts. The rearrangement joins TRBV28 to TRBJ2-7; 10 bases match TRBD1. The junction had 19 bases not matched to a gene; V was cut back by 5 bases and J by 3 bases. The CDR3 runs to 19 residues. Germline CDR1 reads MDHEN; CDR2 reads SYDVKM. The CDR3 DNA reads TGTGCCAGCAGTCCGAGGGATCGATACCGGGACAGGGGAGGCTACGAGCAGTACTTC. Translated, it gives CASSPRDRYRDRGGYEQYF.

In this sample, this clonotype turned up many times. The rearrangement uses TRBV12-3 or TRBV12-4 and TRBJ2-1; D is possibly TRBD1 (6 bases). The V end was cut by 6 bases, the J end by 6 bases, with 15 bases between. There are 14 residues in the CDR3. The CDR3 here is CASSPRQVGNEQFF. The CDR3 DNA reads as TGTGCCAGCAGCCCCCGACAGGTCGGCAATGAGCAGTTCTTC.

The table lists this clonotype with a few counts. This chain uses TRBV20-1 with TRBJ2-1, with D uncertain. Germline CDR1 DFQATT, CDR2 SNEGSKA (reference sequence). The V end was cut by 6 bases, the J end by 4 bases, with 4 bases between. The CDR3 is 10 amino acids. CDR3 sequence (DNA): TGCAGTGCCGATTACAATGAGCAGTTCTTC. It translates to CSADYNEQFF.

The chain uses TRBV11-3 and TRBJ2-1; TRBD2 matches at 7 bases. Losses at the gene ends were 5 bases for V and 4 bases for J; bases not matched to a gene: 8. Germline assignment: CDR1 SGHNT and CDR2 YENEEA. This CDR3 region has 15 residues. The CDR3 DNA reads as TGTGCCAGCAGCCGCGGGAGAGGGGCGTACAATGAGCAGTTCTTC. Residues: CASSRGRGAYNEQFF. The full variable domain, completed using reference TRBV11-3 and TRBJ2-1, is EAGVVQSPRYKIIEKKQPVAFWCNPISGHNTLYWYLQNLGQGPELLIRYENEEAVDDSQLPKDRFSAERLKGVDSTLKIQPAELGDSAVYLCASSRGRGAYNEQFFGPGTRLTVL.

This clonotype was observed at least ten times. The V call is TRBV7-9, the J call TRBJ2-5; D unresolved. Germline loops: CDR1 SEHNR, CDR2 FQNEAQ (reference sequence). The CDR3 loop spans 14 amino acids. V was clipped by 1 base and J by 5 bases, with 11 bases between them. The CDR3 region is CASSLGDPRETQYF. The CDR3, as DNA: TGTGCCAGCAGCTTAGGAGACCCACGGGAGACCCAGTACTTC.

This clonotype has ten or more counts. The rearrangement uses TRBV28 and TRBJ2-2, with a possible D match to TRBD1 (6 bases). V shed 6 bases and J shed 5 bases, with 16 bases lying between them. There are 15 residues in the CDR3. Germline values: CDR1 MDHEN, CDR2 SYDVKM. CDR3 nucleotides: TGTGCCAGCAGGGCAACAGGGTTGAAGACCGGGGAGCTGTTTTTT. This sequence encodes CASRATGLKTGELFF.

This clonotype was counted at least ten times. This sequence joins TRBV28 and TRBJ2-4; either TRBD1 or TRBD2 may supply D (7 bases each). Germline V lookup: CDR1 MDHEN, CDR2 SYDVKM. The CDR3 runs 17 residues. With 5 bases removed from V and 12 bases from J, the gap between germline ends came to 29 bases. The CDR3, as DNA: TGTGCCAGCAGTCCCCCCTTGGGACAGAGAGGCCCGGGGGGTCAGTACTTC. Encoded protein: CASSPPLGQRGPGGQYF.

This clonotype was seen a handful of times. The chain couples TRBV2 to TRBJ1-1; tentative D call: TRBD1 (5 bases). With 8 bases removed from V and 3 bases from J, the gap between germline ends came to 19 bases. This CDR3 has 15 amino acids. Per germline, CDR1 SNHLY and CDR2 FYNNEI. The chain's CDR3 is CASSREGARDTEAFF. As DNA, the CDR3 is TGTGCCAGCTCAAGGGAAGGGGCGCGGGACACTGAAGCTTTCTTT.

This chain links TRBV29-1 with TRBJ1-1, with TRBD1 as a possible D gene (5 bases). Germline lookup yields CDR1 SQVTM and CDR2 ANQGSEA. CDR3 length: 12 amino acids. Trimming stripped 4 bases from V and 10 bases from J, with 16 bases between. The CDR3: CSVGGRTDGAFF. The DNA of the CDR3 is TGCAGCGTTGGGGGACGAACTGATGGAGCTTTCTTT.

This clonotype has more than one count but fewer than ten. As DNA, the CDR3 is TGTGCCAGCAGTTTTGGGCGGTTGGGGAACACCGGGGAGCTGTTTTTT. Translating it yields CASSFGRLGNTGELFF. J is TRBJ2-2 and V is TRBV12-3 or TRBV12-4; D ambiguous. The CDR3 consists of 16 residues. Deletions cut 3 bases from V and 1 base from J, with 12 bases between.

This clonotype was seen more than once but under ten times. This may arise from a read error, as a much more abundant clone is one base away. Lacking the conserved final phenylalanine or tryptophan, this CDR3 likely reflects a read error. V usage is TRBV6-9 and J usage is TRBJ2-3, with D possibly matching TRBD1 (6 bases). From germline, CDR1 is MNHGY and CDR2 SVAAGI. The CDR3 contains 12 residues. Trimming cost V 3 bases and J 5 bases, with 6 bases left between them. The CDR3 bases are TGTGCCAGCAGTTACAGGGGAGATACGCAGTATTCT. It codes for CASSYRGDTQYS.

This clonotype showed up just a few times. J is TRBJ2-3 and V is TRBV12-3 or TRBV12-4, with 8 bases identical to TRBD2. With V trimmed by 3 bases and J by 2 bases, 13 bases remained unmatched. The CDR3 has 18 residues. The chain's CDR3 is CASSLNPRGTRNTDTQYF. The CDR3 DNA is TGTGCCAGCAGTTTGAACCCCCGAGGGACTAGGAACACAGATACGCAGTATTTT.

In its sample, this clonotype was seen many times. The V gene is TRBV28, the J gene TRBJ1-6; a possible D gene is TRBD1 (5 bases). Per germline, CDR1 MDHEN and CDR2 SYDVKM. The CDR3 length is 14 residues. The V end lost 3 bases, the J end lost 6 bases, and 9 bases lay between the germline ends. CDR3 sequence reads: CASSFRGSNSPLHF. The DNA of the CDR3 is TGTGCCAGCAGTTTCCGGGGGAGTAATTCACCCCTCCACTTT. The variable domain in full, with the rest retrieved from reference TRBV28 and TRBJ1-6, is DVKVTQSSRYLVKRTGEKVFLECVQDMDHENMFWYRQDPGLGLRLIYFSYDVKMKEKGDIPEGYSVSREKKERFSLILESASTNQTSMYLCASSFRGSNSPLHFGNGTRLTVT.

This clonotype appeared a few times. As DNA, the CDR3 is TGCAGTGCTAGTGTGACTAGCGGGATATCCTACAATGAGCAGTTCTTC. Protein product: CSASVTSGISYNEQFF. The genes are TRBV20-1 and TRBJ2-1; 11 nucleotides match TRBD2. The CDR3 spans 16 residues. The trim removed 3 bases at V and 1 base at J, leaving 5 bases unmatched. Germline V gene data show CDR1 as DFQATT and CDR2 as SNEGSKA (reference sequence).

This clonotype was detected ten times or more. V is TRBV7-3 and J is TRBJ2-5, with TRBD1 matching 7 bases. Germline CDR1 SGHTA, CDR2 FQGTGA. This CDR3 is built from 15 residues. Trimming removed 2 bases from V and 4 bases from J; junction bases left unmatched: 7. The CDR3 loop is CASSLDKGAGETQYF. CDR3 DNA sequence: TGTGCCAGCAGCTTAGACAAGGGGGCGGGAGAGACCCAGTACTTC.

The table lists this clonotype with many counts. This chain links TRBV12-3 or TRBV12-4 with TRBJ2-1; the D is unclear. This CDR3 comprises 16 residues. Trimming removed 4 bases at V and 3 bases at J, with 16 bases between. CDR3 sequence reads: CASSSPLDFGYNEQFF. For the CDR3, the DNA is TGTGCCAGCAGTTCCCCGTTAGACTTCGGCTACAATGAGCAGTTCTTC.

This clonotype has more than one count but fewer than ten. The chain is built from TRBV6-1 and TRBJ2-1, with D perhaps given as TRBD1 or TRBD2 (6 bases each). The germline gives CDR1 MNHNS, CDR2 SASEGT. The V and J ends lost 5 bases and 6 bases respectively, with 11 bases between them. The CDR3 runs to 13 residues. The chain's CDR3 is CASSKGGSNEQFF. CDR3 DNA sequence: TGTGCCAGCAGTAAGGGGGGCTCCAATGAGCAGTTCTTC.

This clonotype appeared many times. The CDR3 protein is CASSQSLNQPQHF. CDR3 in DNA: TGTGCCAGCAGCCAATCCCTGAATCAGCCCCAGCATTTT. The chain couples TRBV3-1 to TRBJ1-5; D not certain. The germline gives CDR1 LGHDT, CDR2 YNNKEL (reference sequence). Between the trimmed V and J ends, which lost 2 bases and 4 bases, there was a span of 6 bases. The CDR3 length is 13 residues. The variable domain in full, with the rest retrieved from reference TRBV3-1 and TRBJ1-5, is DTAVSQTPKYLVTQMGNDKSIKCEQNLGHDTMYWYKQDSKKFLKIMFSYNNKELIINETVPNRFSPKSPDKAHLNLHINSLELGDSAVYFCASSQSLNQPQHFGDGTRLSIL.